A selection of T cell receptor beta chains follows, all from one sample in a study of control samples from healthy donors and cancer patients. Libraries were prepared by immunoSEQ multiplex PCR; TCRdb keeps only in-frame clonotypes and omits some of them. The table records about 150,000 clones, approximately 92% of them present only once. Sample: blood. The receptors derive from a woman in her thirties or forties in good health. Both conserved end residues are part of each CDR3. D genes are given only for firm matches. For some rows the clone size is stated as once, few or many, or as a class when expanded; others skip it.

clone_size	v_call	j_call	d_call	cdr3_nt	cdr3_aa
-	TRBV5-1	TRBJ2-1	TRBD1	TGCGCCAGCAGCTTAGGGGGACAGTCCTACAATGAGCAGTTCTTC	CASSLGGQSYNEQFF
once	TRBV19	TRBJ1-1	-	TGTGCCAGTAGTATAGGGGGCTGGACTGAAGCTTTCTTT	CASSIGGWTEAFF
-	TRBV29-1	TRBJ1-1	-	TGCAGCGCCAGCCCCAGGGGCGCTGAAGCTTTCTTT	CSASPRGAEAFF
-	TRBV11-2	TRBJ1-6	TRBD1	TGTGCCAGCAGCTTATGGACTGGGGGGACAGGGGCTTCACCCCTCCACTTT	CASSLWTGGTGASPLHF
once	TRBV3-1/TRBV3-2	TRBJ1-6	TRBD1	TGTGCCAGCAGTCGGACAGGGGGGTCACCCCTCCACTTT	CASSRTGGSPLHF
-	TRBV11-2	TRBJ1-3	-	TGTGCCAGCAGCTTAGACCCCTTTATAGGGTCTGGAAACACCATATATTTT	CASSLDPFIGSGNTIYF
-	TRBV29-1	TRBJ1-3	TRBD1	TGCAGTGGGACAGATCTTAATGGAAACACCATATATTTT	CSGTDLNGNTIYF
-	TRBV7-2	TRBJ2-5	-	TGTGCCAGCAGCTTAGCGGGGGGCTCCGAGGAGACCCAGTACTTC	CASSLAGGSEETQYF
-	TRBV9	TRBJ1-1	-	TGTGCCAGCAGCCCCCGTCCGGAGAACACTGAAGCTTTCTTT	CASSPRPENTEAFF
-	TRBV28	TRBJ1-2	-	TGTGCCAGCAGTTTAGAGGGGGGTGGCTACACCTTC	CASSLEGGGYTF
-	TRBV4-1	TRBJ2-3	-	TGCGCCAGCAGCCAAGAGGGAGTAGCAGGCCTCCGCGATACGCAGTATTTT	CASSQEGVAGLRDTQYF
-	TRBV6-5	TRBJ1-6	-	TGTGCCAGCAGTTACTCGATTTCAGGGGTTGGACCCCTCCACTTT	CASSYSISGVGPLHF
-	TRBV19	TRBJ2-1	-	TGTGCCAGTAGCCTCGGGACTTGGCAAACGAATGAGCAGTTCTTC	CASSLGTWQTNEQFF
few	TRBV6-4	TRBJ2-3	TRBD2	TGTGCCAGCAGTGACAGCGGGGGGGCCACAGATACGCAGTATTTT	CASSDSGGATDTQYF
-	TRBV6-5	TRBJ2-5	-	TGTGCCAGCACCTTTCCGTGGGGTAGGGAGACCCAGTACTTC	CASTFPWGRETQYF
-	TRBV2	TRBJ1-5	-	TGTGCCAGCAGAGTCGCAGTGTATAGCAATCAGCCCCAGCATTTT	CASRVAVYSNQPQHF
once	TRBV3-1/TRBV3-2	TRBJ2-3	-	TGTGCCAGCAGCCCGGAGTCAGGGGGCACAGATACGCAGTATTTT	CASSPESGGTDTQYF
-	TRBV7-2	TRBJ1-5	-	TGTGCCAGCAGCTTAGGGCCCCCAGGTAGCAATCAGCCCCAGCATTTT	CASSLGPPGSNQPQHF
-	TRBV10-3	TRBJ1-4	-	TGTGCCATCAGTGAGTCGGGCGCAGGGGTAAATGAAAAACTGTTTTTT	CAISESGAGVNEKLFF
-	TRBV19	TRBJ2-7	-	TGTGCCAGTAGTATGGACGGGAGCTCCTACGAGCAGTACTTC	CASSMDGSSYEQYF
-	TRBV4-1	TRBJ2-1	TRBD2	TGCGCCAGCAGCGGGGGGGGACTCTACAATGAGCAGTTCTTC	CASSGGGLYNEQFF
-	TRBV5-1	TRBJ1-4	-	TGCGCCAGCAGCCAAGGGACATTCCCTGAAAAACTGTTTTTT	CASSQGTFPEKLFF
once	TRBV15	TRBJ2-1	-	TGTGCCACCAGCAGAGGGAACAGCCCTTCCTACAATGAGCAGTTCTTC	CATSRGNSPSYNEQFF
few	TRBV11-2	TRBJ2-3	-	TGTGCCAGCAGTTTGGGGGTATCACAAGATACGCAGTATTTT	CASSLGVSQDTQYF
-	TRBV18	TRBJ1-1	-	TGTGCCAGCTCACCAGGGACCTTGAACACTGAAGCTTTCTTT	CASSPGTLNTEAFF